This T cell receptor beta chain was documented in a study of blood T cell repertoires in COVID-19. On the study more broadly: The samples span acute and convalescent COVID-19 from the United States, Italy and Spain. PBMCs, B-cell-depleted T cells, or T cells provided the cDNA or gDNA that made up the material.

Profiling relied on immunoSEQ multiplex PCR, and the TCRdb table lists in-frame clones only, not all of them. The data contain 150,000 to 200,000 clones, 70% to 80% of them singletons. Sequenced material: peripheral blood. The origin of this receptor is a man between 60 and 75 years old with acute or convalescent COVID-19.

The CDR3 loop reads CASSSTGWDTEAFF. As DNA, the CDR3 is TGTGCCAGCAGCTCGACAGGGTGGGACACTGAAGCTTTCTTT. The J gene is TRBJ1-1, the V gene TRBV11-1; 7 nucleotides line up with TRBD1. Losses at the gene ends were 4 bases for V and 3 bases for J; bases not matched to a gene: 5. This CDR3 is built from 14 residues. Per the germline V gene, CDR1 is SGHAT and CDR2 is FQDESV (reference sequence).